This T cell receptor (beta chain) was sequenced in a study of shared clonotypes between healthy human individuals. Turning to the study itself: Researchers assigned three CD4 naive, three CD4 memory, two CD8 naive and one CD8 memory plate to each donor.

Here immunoSEQ multiplex PCR was the method, and the copy in TCRdb shows in-frame clones only, minus some. The repertoire holds about 2.4 million clones, with roughly 93% as singletons. The junction had 7 bases not matched to a gene; V was cut back by 5 bases and J by 1 base. Germline V gene lookup returns CDR1 SEHNR and CDR2 FQNEAQ (reference sequence). The CDR3 is 16 amino acids. Points on this clone: Its target is not known.

Study results and caveats: Naive subsets, compared against memory subsets, generally had larger estimated richness values.

This chain connects TRBV7-9 to TRBJ2-2, with 7 nucleotides matching TRBD1. The sequencing sample was made of naive CD4+ T cells from PBMCs. Subset of the sample: CD45RA+ positively selected. This receptor was taken from a man younger than 30 in good health. Some clones in this sample may be carry-over from other donors' samples. The CDR3 DNA reads as TGTGCCAGCAGCCCTTACCGGGACAGGAACACCGGGGAGCTGTTTTTT. It encodes CASSPYRDRNTGELFF.